This is a list of T cell receptor beta chains from one sample in a study of cytomegalovirus exposure and HLA in healthy donors. TCRdb's table, derived via immunoSEQ multiplex PCR, lists solely in-frame clones and lacks some. The table records 150,000 to 200,000 clones, roughly four fifths of them present only once. Sequences were obtained from PBMCs. The receptor set was obtained from a man aged 18 to 30 in good health and CMV-seronegative. Both conserved end residues are part of each CDR3. A D gene is named only where the DNA matches it firmly. Not all rows give a size; the values are once, few, many and, for expanded clones, a class.

abundance	d_gene	v_gene	j_gene	CDR3aa	CDR3nt
NA	NA	TRBV29-1	TRBJ1-5	CSVGGGADQPQHF	TGCAGCGTTGGGGGGGGCGCAGATCAGCCCCAGCATTTT
NA	NA	TRBV4-3	TRBJ1-6	CASSQRESSYNSPLHF	TGCGCCAGCAGCCAAAGGGAGAGCTCCTATAATTCACCCCTCCACTTT
NA	TRBD1	TRBV7-9	TRBJ1-1	CASSLARTGGPTEAFF	TGTGCCAGCAGCTTAGCGCGAACAGGGGGGCCCACTGAAGCTTTCTTT
few	NA	TRBV4-3	TRBJ2-3	CASSQVRFWGSTDTQYF	TGCGCCAGCAGCCAAGTACGTTTCTGGGGCAGCACAGATACGCAGTATTTT
once	NA	TRBV5-1	TRBJ1-5	CASSLGQTNQPQHF	TGCGCCAGCAGCTTGGGACAGACCAATCAGCCCCAGCATTTT
NA	TRBD2	TRBV9	TRBJ2-1	CASSPLLAGDGFEQFF	TGTGCCAGCAGCCCCCTGCTAGCGGGCGACGGGTTCGAGCAGTTCTTC
NA	NA	TRBV7-3	TRBJ2-2	CASSLGVGLVQNTGELFF	TGTGCCAGCAGCTTAGGGGTCGGACTTGTTCAGAACACCGGGGAGCTGTTTTTT
NA	NA	TRBV19	TRBJ1-1	CASSRGDGWGTEAFF	TGTGCCAGTAGCCGCGGGGACGGTTGGGGCACTGAAGCTTTCTTT
NA	NA	TRBV28	TRBJ1-1	CASSLQGNLRTEAFF	TGTGCCAGCAGTTTACAGGGGAATCTGCGCACTGAAGCTTTCTTT
once	TRBD2	TRBV6-4	TRBJ2-1	CASSAVASGRAHEQFF	TGTGCCAGCAGTGCCGTTGCTAGCGGGAGGGCCCATGAGCAGTTCTTC
NA	NA	TRBV4-3	TRBJ2-1	CASSQDLTDSSYNEQFF	TGCGCCAGCAGCCAAGATTTGACGGACAGCTCCTACAATGAGCAGTTCTTC
few	TRBD2	TRBV7-8	TRBJ2-5	CASSLARGGGIQETQYF	TGTGCCAGCAGCTTAGCCCGGGGCGGGGGGATCCAAGAGACCCAGTACTTC
few	NA	TRBV27	TRBJ2-7	CASSLQGTQAPYEQYF	TGTGCCAGCAGCTTACAGGGAACCCAAGCCCCCTACGAGCAGTACTTC
NA	NA	TRBV4-3	TRBJ2-1	CASSQDRQGNEQFF	TGCGCCAGCAGCCAAGATCGCCAGGGCAATGAGCAGTTCTTC
NA	TRBD2	TRBV9	TRBJ2-3	CASSSAGGPTDTQYF	TGTGCCAGCAGCTCAGCGGGGGGCCCCACAGATACGCAGTATTTT
NA	NA	TRBV7-9	TRBJ2-7	CASSLVGTLPYEQYF	TGTGCCAGCAGCTTAGTAGGGACACTGCCCTACGAGCAGTACTTC
NA	TRBD1	TRBV5-4	TRBJ1-2	CASSIRDRGIGYTF	TGTGCCAGCAGCATCCGGGACAGGGGGATTGGCTACACCTTC
NA	NA	TRBV9	TRBJ2-2	CASSAPAGSGELFF	TGTGCCAGCAGCGCCCCGGCGGGGTCCGGGGAGCTGTTTTTT
NA	NA	TRBV5-5	TRBJ1-1	CASSLDLVSTEAFF	TGTGCCAGCAGCTTGGATCTTGTGAGCACTGAAGCTTTCTTT
NA	TRBD1	TRBV2	TRBJ1-4	CASSGTGVLNEKLFF	TGTGCCAGCAGCGGTACAGGGGTTCTTAATGAAAAACTGTTTTTT
once	TRBD2	TRBV11-2	TRBJ2-7	CASSLDRGLGAYEQYF	TGTGCCAGCAGCTTAGATCGCGGACTAGGGGCCTACGAGCAGTACTTC
NA	TRBD2	TRBV7-9	TRBJ2-7	CASSLVTGGPYEQYF	TGTGCCAGCAGCTTAGTAACGGGAGGGCCCTACGAGCAGTACTTC
NA	TRBD1	TRBV18	TRBJ2-5	CASSPLAGGRTGQETQYF	TGTGCCAGCTCACCATTGGCAGGGGGCCGCACGGGACAAGAGACCCAGTACTTC
NA	TRBD1	TRBV5-1	TRBJ2-1	CASSLSTGLIYNEQFF	TGCGCCAGCAGCCTCTCGACAGGGCTGATCTACAATGAGCAGTTCTTC
NA	NA	TRBV7-3	TRBJ2-2	CASSLRGNTGELFF	TGTGCCAGCAGCTTACGGGGGAACACCGGGGAGCTGTTTTTT
NA	NA	TRBV7-9	TRBJ2-1	CASTSFDEQFF	TGTGCCAGCACTTCCTTCGATGAGCAGTTCTTC
NA	NA	TRBV7-2	TRBJ2-7	CASSPPLEGEQYF	TGTGCCAGCAGCCCCCCCCTAGAAGGCGAGCAGTACTTC
NA	NA	TRBV5-1	TRBJ2-3	CASSLEGTPSVDTQYF	TGCGCCAGCAGCTTGGAGGGGACTCCTAGCGTAGATACGCAGTATTTT
NA	NA	TRBV9	TRBJ1-1	CASSPRGDLNGAFF	TGTGCCAGCAGCCCTCGCGGGGATTTGAATGGAGCTTTCTTT
NA	NA	TRBV5-1	TRBJ2-7	CASSLSPGDLIYEQYF	TGCGCCAGCAGCTTGAGCCCGGGGGACTTGATCTACGAGCAGTACTTC
NA	TRBD1	TRBV9	TRBJ2-3	CASSERQGPDTQYF	TGTGCCAGCAGCGAGCGACAGGGGCCAGATACGCAGTATTTT
few	NA	TRBV7-2	TRBJ1-5	CASSLGTGWNQPQHF	TGTGCCAGCAGCTTAGGGACGGGGTGGAATCAGCCCCAGCATTTT
NA	NA	TRBV7-8	TRBJ1-4	CASSPSARGNEKLFF	TGTGCCAGCAGCCCTTCGGCACGGGGGAATGAAAAACTGTTTTTT
NA	TRBD1	TRBV28	TRBJ2-7	CASSFPFGQGASYEQYF	TGTGCCAGCAGTTTCCCCTTCGGGCAGGGGGCGTCCTACGAGCAGTACTTC
NA	NA	TRBV28	TRBJ2-7	CASRPTGKGEQYF	TGTGCCAGCAGGCCTACAGGGAAGGGCGAGCAGTACTTC
few	NA	TRBV5-6	TRBJ1-2	CASTGQIYGYTF	TGTGCCAGCACCGGACAGATCTATGGCTACACCTTC
NA	NA	TRBV7-6	TRBJ2-7	CASSSIPLTEQYF	TGTGCCAGCAGCTCGATCCCCCTTACTGAGCAGTACTTC
once	TRBD1	TRBV29-1	TRBJ1-1	CSADRDRGNTEAFF	TGCAGCGCTGATCGTGACAGGGGGAACACTGAAGCTTTCTTT
NA	TRBD1	TRBV6-6	TRBJ1-6	CASSYTGDFNSPLHF	TGTGCCAGCAGTTACACAGGGGATTTTAATTCACCCCTCCACTTT
NA	TRBD2	TRBV5-4	TRBJ2-5	CASSPRGRGQETQYF	TGTGCCAGCAGCCCCCGGGGGAGGGGCCAAGAGACCCAGTACTTC
NA	NA	TRBV15	TRBJ2-3	CATSRAQGISDTQYF	TGTGCCACCAGCAGAGCGCAGGGAATATCAGATACGCAGTATTTT
NA	NA	TRBV5-1	TRBJ2-3	CASSLESTGADTQYF	TGCGCCAGCAGCTTGGAATCCACCGGGGCAGATACGCAGTATTTT